Listed here are 11 T cell receptor beta chains from one sample, sequenced in a study of graft-versus-host responses after intestinal transplantation. What these receptors recognize is not known. Assay used: immunoSEQ multiplex PCR; TCRdb lists only in-frame clones, some missing. The table shows 90,000 to 120,000 clones, with approximately 88% occurring only once. The sequencing here drew on unstimulated CD4+ T cells sorted from spleen or lymph node cells, taken before transplant. Receptors were obtained from a human donor who was the organ donor for an intestinal transplant.

V gene TRBV25-1 combines with J gene TRBJ2-1, with 8 nucleotides matching TRBD2. This CDR3 spans 16 amino acids. Germline-derived CDR1 and CDR2 are MGHDK and SYGVNS. Unmatched junction bases numbered 4, after V lost 3 bases and J lost 0 bases. As DNA, the CDR3 is TGTGCCAGCAGTGAGGGCGCGGGGGGCTCCTACAATGAGCAGTTCTTC. It codes for CASSEGAGGSYNEQFF. Supplemented by reference TRBV25-1 and TRBJ2-1, the full variable domain reads EADIYQTPRYLVIGTGKKITLECSQTMGHDKMYWYQQDPGMELHLIHYSYGVNSTEKGDLSSESTVSRIRTEHFPLTLESARPSHTSQYLCASSEGAGGSYNEQFFGPGTRLTVL.

The chain recombines TRBV5-1 with TRBJ1-1, with 9 bases that match TRBD1. V lost 5 bases and J lost 10; bases outside the gene matches: 9. Germline CDR1 is SGHRS and CDR2 is YFSETQ. This CDR3 has 13 amino acids. CDR3 region: CASRIGWGQGAFF. In nucleotides, the CDR3 is TGCGCCAGCAGGATCGGTTGGGGACAGGGAGCTTTCTTT. The full variable domain, rest sourced from reference TRBV5-1 and TRBJ1-1, is KAGVTQTPRYLIKTRGQQVTLSCSPISGHRSVSWYQQTPGQGLQFLFEYFSETQRNKGNFPGRFSGRQFSNSRSEMNVSTLELGDSALYLCASRIGWGQGAFFGQGTRLTVV.

This sequence joins TRBV5-1 and TRBJ1-1; no clear D gene. The germline V and J ends were trimmed by 2 bases and 3 bases, with 11 bases remaining between them. The germline gives CDR1 SGHRS, CDR2 YFSETQ. The CDR3 has 14 amino acids. CDR3 nucleotides: TGCGCCAGCAGCTTTAAGGGTAGGGACACTGAAGCTTTCTTT. Translation: CASSFKGRDTEAFF.

The chain recombines TRBV6-5 with TRBJ1-1; 8 positions match TRBD1. This CDR3 has 14 residues. Germline lookup yields CDR1 MNHEY and CDR2 SVGAGI. V was pared by 0 bases and J by 11 bases, with 8 bases of the junction left unmatched. The CDR3 region is CASSYSTGRDRAFF. The CDR3 DNA reads TGTGCCAGCAGTTACTCGACCGGCAGGGACAGGGCTTTCTTT.

In DNA, the CDR3 is TGTGCCAGCAGATTTCCGGGACTAGCCTACGAGCAGTACTTC. It specifies CASRFPGLAYEQYF. This chain joins TRBV6-1 and TRBJ2-7, with 8 bases aligning to TRBD2. The CDR3 loop spans 14 amino acids. Trimming at V came to 6 bases and at J to 2 bases, leaving 6 bases not matched to a gene. Germline CDR1 and CDR2: MNHNS and SASEGT.

The genes are TRBV5-1 and TRBJ2-3, with D unresolved. Germline-derived CDR1 and CDR2 are SGHRS and YFSETQ. V lost 0 bases and J 0 bases, leaving 5 bases between the germline ends. This CDR3 comprises 14 residues. The CDR3 bases are TGCGCCAGCAGCTTGGGACTCAGCACAGATACGCAGTATTTT. Translation gives CASSLGLSTDTQYF.

The rearrangement joins TRBV9 to TRBJ2-3; 12 nucleotides agree with TRBD2. V lost 4 bases to trimming and J lost 2 bases; unmatched junction nucleotides: 11. Germline V gene sequence: CDR1 SGDLS, CDR2 YYNGEE. This CDR3 has 18 residues. The CDR3 sequence is CASSPKRTSGVYTDTQYF. The CDR3, as DNA: TGTGCCAGCAGCCCAAAGAGGACTAGCGGGGTCTACACAGATACGCAGTATTTT.

This chain uses TRBV19 with TRBJ2-6; the D gene is possibly TRBD1 (5 bases). Trimming cost V 7 bases and J 0 bases, with 13 bases left between them. The CDR3 is 16 residues long. The V gene's germline CDR1 is LNHDA and CDR2 SQIVND (reference sequence). Here the CDR3 DNA reads TGTGCCAGTAAACCACAGGTCTCCTCTGGGGCCAACGTCCTGACTTTC. Its protein is CASKPQVSSGANVLTF.

The CDR3, as DNA: TGTGCCAGCTCACCACTGACAGGGACCTCTGGAAACACCATATATTTT. This gives the protein CASSPLTGTSGNTIYF. The rearrangement links TRBV18 to TRBJ1-3, with 7 bases identical to TRBD1. V was pared by 1 base and J by 0 bases, with 3 bases of the junction left unmatched. This CDR3 comprises 16 residues. Looked up from germline, CDR1 is KGHSH and CDR2 is LQKENI. The full variable domain, rest sourced from reference TRBV18 and TRBJ1-3, is NAGVMQNPRHLVRRRGQEARLRCSPMKGHSHVYWYRQLPEEGLKFMVYLQKENIIDESGMPKERFSAEFPKEGPSILRIQQVVRGDSAAYFCASSPLTGTSGNTIYFGEGSWLTVV.

The chain is built from TRBV10-3 and TRBJ1-2, with D perhaps TRBD1 (5 bases). CDR1 and CDR2 (germline): ENHRY, SYGVKD. The CDR3 extends over 13 amino acids. V was trimmed by 10 bases and J by 7 bases, leaving 19 bases between them. The CDR3 nucleotides are TGTGCCAACCGTCAGGGTCCGGGTTTTGGCTACACCTTC. Amino acid sequence: CANRQGPGFGYTF.

The V call is TRBV19, the J call TRBJ1-2; D gene ambiguous. Germline lookup yields CDR1 LNHDA and CDR2 SQIVND (reference sequence). There are 13 residues in the CDR3. Trimming took off 3 bases at V and 5 bases at J, with 10 bases between the two ends. The CDR3 nucleotides read TGTGCCAGTAGTATTTTGGGTCAGTATGGCTACACCTTC. Amino acids: CASSILGQYGYTF.